Sequencing of this T cell receptor beta chain was carried out in a study of blood T cells in healthy people across ages. With 6 bases removed from V and 2 bases from J, the gap between germline ends came to 7 bases. The CDR3 runs 12 residues. Germline-derived CDR1 and CDR2 are SGHTA and FQGNSA. The authors extracted at least 6 micrograms of total RNA per sample. This clonotype was seen many times. The authors ran a second PCR of roughly 6 to 12 cycles using a sample-barcoded 5' primer and a J-beta primer mix. One entry per CDR3 protein results from TCRdb running MiXCR on the 5' RACE reads. The data hold some 1.8 million distinct CDR3 sequences, with roughly two fifths observed a single time.

The clonotype comes from a human donor in good health. Input material: blood. The rearrangement uses TRBV7-2 and TRBJ1-2; D is uncertain. CDR3 DNA sequence: TGTGCCAGCAGTGACTACAACTATGGCTACACCTTC. Protein sequence: CASSDYNYGYTF.